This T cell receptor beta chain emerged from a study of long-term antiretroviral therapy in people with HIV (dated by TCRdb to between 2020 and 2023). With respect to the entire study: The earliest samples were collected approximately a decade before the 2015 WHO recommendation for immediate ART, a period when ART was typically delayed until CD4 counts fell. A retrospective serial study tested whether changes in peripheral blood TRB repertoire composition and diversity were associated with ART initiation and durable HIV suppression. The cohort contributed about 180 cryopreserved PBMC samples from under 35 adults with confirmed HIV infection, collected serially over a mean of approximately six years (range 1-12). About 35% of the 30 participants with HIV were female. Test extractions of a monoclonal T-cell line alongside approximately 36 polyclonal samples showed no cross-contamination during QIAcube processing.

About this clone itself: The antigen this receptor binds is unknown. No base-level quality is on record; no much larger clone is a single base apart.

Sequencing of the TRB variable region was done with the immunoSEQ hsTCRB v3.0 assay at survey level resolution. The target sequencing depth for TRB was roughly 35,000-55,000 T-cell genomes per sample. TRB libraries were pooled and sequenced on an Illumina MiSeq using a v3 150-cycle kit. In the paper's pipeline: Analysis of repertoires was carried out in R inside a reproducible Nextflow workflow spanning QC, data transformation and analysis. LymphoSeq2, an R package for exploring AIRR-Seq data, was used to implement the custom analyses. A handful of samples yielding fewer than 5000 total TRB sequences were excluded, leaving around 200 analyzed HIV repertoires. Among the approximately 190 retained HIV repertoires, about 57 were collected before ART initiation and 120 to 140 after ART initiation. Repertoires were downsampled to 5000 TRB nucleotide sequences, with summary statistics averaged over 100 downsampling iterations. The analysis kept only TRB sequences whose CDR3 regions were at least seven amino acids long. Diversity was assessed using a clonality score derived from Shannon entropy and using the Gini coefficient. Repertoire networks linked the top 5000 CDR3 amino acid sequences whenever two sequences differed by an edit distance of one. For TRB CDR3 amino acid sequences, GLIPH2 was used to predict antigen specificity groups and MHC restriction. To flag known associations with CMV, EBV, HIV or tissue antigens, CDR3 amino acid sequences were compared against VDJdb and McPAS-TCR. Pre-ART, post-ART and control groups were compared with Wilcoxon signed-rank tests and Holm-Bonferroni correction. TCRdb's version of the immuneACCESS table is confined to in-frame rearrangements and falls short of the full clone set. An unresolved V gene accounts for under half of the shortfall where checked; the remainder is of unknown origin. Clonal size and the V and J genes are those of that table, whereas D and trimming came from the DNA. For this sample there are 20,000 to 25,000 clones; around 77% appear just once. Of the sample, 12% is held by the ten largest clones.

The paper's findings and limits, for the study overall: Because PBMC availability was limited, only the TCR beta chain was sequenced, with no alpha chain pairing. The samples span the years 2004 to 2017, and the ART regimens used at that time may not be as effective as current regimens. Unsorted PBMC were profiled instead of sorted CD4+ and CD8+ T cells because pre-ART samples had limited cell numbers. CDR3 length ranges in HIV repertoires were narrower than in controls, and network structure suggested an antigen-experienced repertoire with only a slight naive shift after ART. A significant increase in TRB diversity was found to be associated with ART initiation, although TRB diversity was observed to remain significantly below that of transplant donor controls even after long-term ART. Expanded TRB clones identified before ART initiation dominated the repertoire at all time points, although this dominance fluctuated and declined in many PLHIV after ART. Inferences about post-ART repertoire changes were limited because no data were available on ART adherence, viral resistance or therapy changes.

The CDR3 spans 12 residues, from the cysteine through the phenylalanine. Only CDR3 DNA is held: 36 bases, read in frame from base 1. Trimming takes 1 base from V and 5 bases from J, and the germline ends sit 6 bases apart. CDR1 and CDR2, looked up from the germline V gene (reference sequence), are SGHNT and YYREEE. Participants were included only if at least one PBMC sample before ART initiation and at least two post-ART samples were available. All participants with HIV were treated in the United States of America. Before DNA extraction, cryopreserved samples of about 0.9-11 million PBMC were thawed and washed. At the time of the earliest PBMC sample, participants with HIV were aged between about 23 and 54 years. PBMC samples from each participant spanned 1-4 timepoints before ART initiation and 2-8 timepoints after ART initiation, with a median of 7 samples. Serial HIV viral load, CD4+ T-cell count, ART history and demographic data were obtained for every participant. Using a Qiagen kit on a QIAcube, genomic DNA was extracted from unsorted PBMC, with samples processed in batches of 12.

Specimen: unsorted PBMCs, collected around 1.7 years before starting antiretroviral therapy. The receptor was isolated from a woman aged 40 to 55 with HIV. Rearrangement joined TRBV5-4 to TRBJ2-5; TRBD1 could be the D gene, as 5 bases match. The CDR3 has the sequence CASSLKGETQYF. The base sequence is TGTGCCAGCAGCTTGAAGGGGGAGACCCAGTACTTC.